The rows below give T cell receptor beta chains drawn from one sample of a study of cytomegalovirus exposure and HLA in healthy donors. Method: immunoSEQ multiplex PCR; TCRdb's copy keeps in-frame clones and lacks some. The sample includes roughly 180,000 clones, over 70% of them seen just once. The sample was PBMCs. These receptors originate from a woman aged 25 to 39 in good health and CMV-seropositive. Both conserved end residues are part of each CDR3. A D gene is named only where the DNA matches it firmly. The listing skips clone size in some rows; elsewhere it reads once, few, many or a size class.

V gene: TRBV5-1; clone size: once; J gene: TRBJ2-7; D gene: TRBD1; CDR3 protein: CASSPTWDRPEQYF; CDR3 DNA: TGCGCCAGCAGCCCAACCTGGGACAGGCCCGAGCAGTACTTC
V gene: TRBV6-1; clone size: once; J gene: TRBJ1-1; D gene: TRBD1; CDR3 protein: CASPSRGEAFTEAFF; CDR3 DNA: TGTGCCAGCCCCTCCAGGGGGGAAGCCTTCACTGAAGCTTTCTTT
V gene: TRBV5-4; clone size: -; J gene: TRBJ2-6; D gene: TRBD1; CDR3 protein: CASSLGQPSGANVLTF; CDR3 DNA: TGTGCCAGCAGCCTGGGACAGCCCTCTGGGGCCAACGTCCTGACTTTC
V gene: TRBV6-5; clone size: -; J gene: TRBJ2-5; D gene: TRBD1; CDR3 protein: CASSTDPGGRETQYF; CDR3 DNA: TGTGCCAGCAGTACAGACCCAGGGGGCCGGGAGACCCAGTACTTC
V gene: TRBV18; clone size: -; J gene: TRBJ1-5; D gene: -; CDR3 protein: CASSLQGERGAGSNQPQHF; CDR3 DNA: TGTGCCAGCTCACTGCAAGGAGAACGGGGGGCGGGGAGCAATCAGCCCCAGCATTTT
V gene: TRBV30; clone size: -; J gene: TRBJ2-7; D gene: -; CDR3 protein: CAWSVGVLYEQYF; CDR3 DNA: TGTGCCTGGAGTGTAGGGGTCCTCTACGAGCAGTACTTC
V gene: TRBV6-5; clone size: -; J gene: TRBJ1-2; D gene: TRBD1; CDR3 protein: CASSSPGQTDYGYTF; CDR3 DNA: TGTGCCAGCAGTTCCCCGGGACAGACGGACTATGGCTACACCTTC
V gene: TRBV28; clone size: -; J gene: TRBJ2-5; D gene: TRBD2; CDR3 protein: CASSLGLLAGVGTQYF; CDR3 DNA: TGTGCCAGCAGTTTGGGACTACTAGCGGGAGTCGGGACCCAGTACTTC
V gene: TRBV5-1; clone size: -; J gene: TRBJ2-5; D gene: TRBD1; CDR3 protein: CASSPTGTGVRQETQYF; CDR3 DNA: TGCGCCAGCAGCCCAACCGGGACAGGGGTACGGCAAGAGACCCAGTACTTC
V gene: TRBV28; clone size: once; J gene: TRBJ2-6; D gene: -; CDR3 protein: CASSFILGGDPLGANVLTF; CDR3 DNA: TGTGCCAGCAGTTTTATCTTAGGAGGGGACCCCCTCGGGGCCAACGTCCTGACTTTC
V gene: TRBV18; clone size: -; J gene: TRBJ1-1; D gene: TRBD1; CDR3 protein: CASLGQGVNTEAFF; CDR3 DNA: TGTGCCAGCTTGGGACAGGGAGTGAACACTGAAGCTTTCTTT
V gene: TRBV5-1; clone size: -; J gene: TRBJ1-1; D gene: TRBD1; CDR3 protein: CASSSGQGGTEAFF; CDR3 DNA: TGCGCCAGCAGCTCTGGACAGGGTGGTACTGAAGCTTTCTTT
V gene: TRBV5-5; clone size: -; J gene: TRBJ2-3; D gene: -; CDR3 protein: CASSLRLGVLTDTQYF; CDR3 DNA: TGTGCCAGCAGCTTGCGGCTAGGCGTGTTGACAGATACGCAGTATTTT
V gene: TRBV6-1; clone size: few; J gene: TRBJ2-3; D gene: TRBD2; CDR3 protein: CASRLAGSTDTQYF; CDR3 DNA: TGTGCCAGCCGTCTAGCGGGATCCACAGATACGCAGTATTTT
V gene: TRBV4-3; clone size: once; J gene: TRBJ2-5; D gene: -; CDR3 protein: CASSQDPEETQYF; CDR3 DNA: TGCGCCAGCAGCCAAGATCCTGAAGAGACCCAGTACTTC
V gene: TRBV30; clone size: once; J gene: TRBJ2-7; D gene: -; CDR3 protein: CAAGEASFNLNRYEQYF; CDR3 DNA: TGTGCCGCCGGGGAGGCGAGTTTTAACCTCAATCGATACGAGCAGTACTTC
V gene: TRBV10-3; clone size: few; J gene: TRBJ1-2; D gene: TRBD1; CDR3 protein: CAISFPGQGFYGYTF; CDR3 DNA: TGTGCCATCAGTTTTCCGGGACAGGGCTTTTATGGCTACACCTTC
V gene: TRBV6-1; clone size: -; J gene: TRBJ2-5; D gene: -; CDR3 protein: CASSEAAGPRETQYF; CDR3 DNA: TGTGCCAGCAGTGAAGCCGCGGGTCCCCGAGAGACCCAGTACTTC
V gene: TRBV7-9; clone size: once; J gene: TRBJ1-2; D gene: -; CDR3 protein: CASSPTANYGYTF; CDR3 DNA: TGTGCCAGCAGCCCTACAGCTAACTATGGCTACACCTTC
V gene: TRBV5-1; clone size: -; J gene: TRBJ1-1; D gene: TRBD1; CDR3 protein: CASGVTGENTEAFF; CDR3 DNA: TGCGCCAGCGGCGTGACAGGGGAGAACACTGAAGCTTTCTTT
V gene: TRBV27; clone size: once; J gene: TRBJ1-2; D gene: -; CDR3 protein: CASSLRGNYGYTF; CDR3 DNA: TGTGCCAGCAGTCTAAGAGGGAACTATGGCTACACCTTC
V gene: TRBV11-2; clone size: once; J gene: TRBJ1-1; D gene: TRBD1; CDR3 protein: CASSLSTGTGDTEAFF; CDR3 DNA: TGTGCCAGCAGCTTATCCACCGGGACAGGGGACACTGAAGCTTTCTTT
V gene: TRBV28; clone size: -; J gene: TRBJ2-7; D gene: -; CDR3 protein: CASIGEPTSRFNHEQYF; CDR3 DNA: TGTGCCAGCATTGGGGAGCCTACGTCACGATTCAACCACGAGCAGTACTTC
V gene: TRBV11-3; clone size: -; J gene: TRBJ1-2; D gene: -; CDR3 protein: CASSPGGANYGYTF; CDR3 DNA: TGTGCCAGCAGCCCCGGAGGGGCTAACTATGGCTACACCTTC
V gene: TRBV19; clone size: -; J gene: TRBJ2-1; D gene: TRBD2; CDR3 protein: CASSTLGGSYNEQFF; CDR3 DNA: TGTGCCAGTAGTACTCTCGGGGGGTCCTACAATGAGCAGTTCTTC
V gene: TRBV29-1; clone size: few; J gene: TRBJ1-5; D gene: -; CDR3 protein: CSVADGLLGNQPQHF; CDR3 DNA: TGCAGCGTTGCCGACGGACTCTTGGGCAATCAGCCCCAGCATTTT
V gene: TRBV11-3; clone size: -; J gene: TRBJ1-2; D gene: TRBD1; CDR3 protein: CASSATGETNYGYTF; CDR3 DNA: TGTGCCAGCAGCGCTACAGGGGAAACTAACTATGGCTACACCTTC
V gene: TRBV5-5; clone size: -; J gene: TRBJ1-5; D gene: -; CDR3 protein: CASSWAPDGNQPQHF; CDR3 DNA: TGTGCCAGCAGCTGGGCGCCCGACGGCAATCAGCCCCAGCATTTT
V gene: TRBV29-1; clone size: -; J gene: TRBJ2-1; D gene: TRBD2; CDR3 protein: CSAHGTSLYNEQFF; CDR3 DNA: TGCAGCGCCCATGGGACTAGTCTCTACAATGAGCAGTTCTTC
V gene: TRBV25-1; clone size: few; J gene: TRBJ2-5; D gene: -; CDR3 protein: CASSESFQETQYF; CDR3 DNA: TGTGCCAGCAGTGAATCCTTCCAAGAGACCCAGTACTTC
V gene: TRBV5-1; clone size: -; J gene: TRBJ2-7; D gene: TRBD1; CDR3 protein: CASSLGVGGDYEQYF; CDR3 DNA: TGCGCCAGCAGCTTGGGTGTAGGGGGCGACTACGAGCAGTACTTC
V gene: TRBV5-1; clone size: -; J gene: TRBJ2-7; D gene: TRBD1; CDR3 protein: CASSSSGTGDYEQYF; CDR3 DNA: TGCGCCAGCAGCTCCTCCGGGACAGGGGACTACGAGCAGTACTTC
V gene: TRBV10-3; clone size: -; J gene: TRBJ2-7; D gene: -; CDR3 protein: CAILTATYEQYF; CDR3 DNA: TGTGCCATCCTCACAGCTACCTACGAGCAGTACTTC